Listed below are T cell receptor beta chains from one sample, sequenced in a study of beta chain features in type 1 diabetes. Data came from immunoSEQ multiplex PCR; TCRdb stores just in-frame clones and leaves some out. The profile shows about 220,000 clones, around 9.9% of them singletons. Sequenced input: central memory CD4+ T cells from blood. The receptor source for this set is a man aged 18 to 29 in good health. The CDR3 runs from the conserved cysteine through the conserved F or W. The D gene is left open where the match is weak. Not every row has a clone size; where given, it reads once, few, many or a size class.

CDR3nt | CDR3aa | j_gene | abundance | d_gene | v_gene
TGTGCCAGCAGCTTACACGGCCACGGGGGCACTGAAGCTTTCTTT | CASSLHGHGGTEAFF | TRBJ1-1 | - | - | TRBV7-2
TGCGCCAGCAGCCCCCCCGGGACAGCTTCCTACAATGAGCAGTTCTTC | CASSPPGTASYNEQFF | TRBJ2-1 | few | TRBD1 | TRBV5-1
TGCGCCAGCAGCTCCGGGCGGACAGGGGGCGGCGGAGATACGCAGTATTTT | CASSSGRTGGGGDTQYF | TRBJ2-3 | few | TRBD1 | TRBV5-1
TGTGCCAGCAGTGATAGAGGGGGCAATCAGCCCCAGCATTTT | CASSDRGGNQPQHF | TRBJ1-5 | - | - | TRBV6-4
TGTGCCTGGAGTCGCGGACAGAGCGGAAACACCATATATTTT | CAWSRGQSGNTIYF | TRBJ1-3 | - | - | TRBV30
TGTGCCAGCAGTTTACCGGCTTCTTTGAAGTACGAGCAGTACTTC | CASSLPASLKYEQYF | TRBJ2-7 | - | - | TRBV28
TGTGCCAGCAGTAAAAGGGGGGGGGACACAGATACGCAGTATTTT | CASSKRGGDTDTQYF | TRBJ2-3 | few | - | TRBV25-1
TGTGCCAGCAGCTTCCCTACAGGCGTTCGGTACGAGCAGTACTTC | CASSFPTGVRYEQYF | TRBJ2-7 | - | - | TRBV7-9
TGTGCCAGCAGCTTAACGGCTAGCGGGAGGACGAATGAGCAGTTCTTC | CASSLTASGRTNEQFF | TRBJ2-1 | many | TRBD2 | TRBV7-3
TGTGCCTGGAGTTTCGGACAGGCCGTGGAGCAGTACTTC | CAWSFGQAVEQYF | TRBJ2-7 | - | TRBD1 | TRBV30
TGTGCCTGGGGGACAGCCTACGAGCAGTACTTC | CAWGTAYEQYF | TRBJ2-7 | - | TRBD1 | TRBV30
TGTGCCAGCACCAATTTTGAGTCTAGCGGGACCAACAATGAGCAGTTCTTC | CASTNFESSGTNNEQFF | TRBJ2-1 | - | TRBD2 | TRBV28
TGTGCCAGCAGCTTGCAGCGGGAACCCTACGAGCAGTACTTC | CASSLQREPYEQYF | TRBJ2-7 | few | TRBD2 | TRBV5-4
TGTGCCAGCAGTTTAACGACAGGAGAATCCAATGAGCAGTTCTTC | CASSLTTGESNEQFF | TRBJ2-1 | - | - | TRBV27
TGTGCCAGCAGCTTAGCGGGGGAAAACTACGAGCAGTACTTC | CASSLAGENYEQYF | TRBJ2-7 | - | - | TRBV7-2
TGTGCCAGTTCGACAGATTCTAACTATGGCTACACCTTC | CASSTDSNYGYTF | TRBJ1-2 | few | - | TRBV28
TGTGCCAGCAGTGAAGCGGGGCGCAACAATGAGCAGTTCTTC | CASSEAGRNNEQFF | TRBJ2-1 | - | - | TRBV6-1